This T cell receptor beta chain stems from a study of human T cells and chemical hapten exposure. The library tagged each cDNA molecule with unique molecular identifiers. TCRdb itself ran the RACE reads through MiXCR, one entry per CDR3 protein. This sample has just over 80,000 distinct CDR3 sequences, with about 10% found just once. Time point given: patch test 1, 2 weeks after DPC sensitization. Treatment given: therapeutic diphenylcyclopropenone sensitization with weekly scalp DPC. Donors, patients with alopecia ranging from 18 to 70 years old and judged suitable for DPC, provided samples. The CDR3 extends over 13 amino acids. The germline gives CDR1 SGHTA, CDR2 FQGTGA. Trimming left V 5 bases short and J 8 bases short, with 12 bases between. Points from the study as a whole: Compared with pre-sensitization or healthy control sets, expanded TCRs clustered more.

This clonotype was counted a few times. Its matching antigen is unknown. The sequencing used whole blood, collected in connection with sensitization to the hapten diphenylcyclopropenone (DPC). The genes are TRBV7-3 and TRBJ2-2, with D hard to call. This receptor was identified in a woman between 45 and 60 years old with alopecia areata. Some clones in this sample may be carry-over from other donors' samples. The CDR3 spells CASSTEMTGELFF. In DNA, the CDR3 is TGTGCCAGCAGCACAGAGATGACAGGGGAGCTGTTTTTT.